This TCR beta chain was retrieved from a study of blood T cells in healthy people across ages (dated by TCRdb to 2013 to 2016). In the study overall: In model experiments, template switching captured roughly one uniquely barcoded TCR beta cDNA molecule for every two T cells. Using deep sequencing normalized with unique cDNA molecular identifiers, the study measured how TCR beta repertoire diversity changes with age. The donors were divided into four age groups: young (average approximately 16 years), middle-aged (around 37), aged (approximately 64) and long-lived (nearly 85). The study analyzed two additional independent replicas of 1 million unique cDNA reads from the same blood draw for two donors, one aged 18 to 29 and one aged 80 or older. General conclusions and limits of the study: Estimates of total diversity from one million sequenced T cells were regarded as lower bounds and underestimates. Observed TCR beta diversity per million T cells fell roughly linearly with age, and a significant reduction was already apparent by age roughly 40. Because the CMV infection status of the donors was unknown, age-related changes in expanded clonotypes may potentially have been confounded. Bulk unsorted PBMC profiling prevented conclusive comparison of naive and antigen-experienced compartments. The percentage of naive T cells measured by flow cytometry correlated strongly with observed TCR beta diversity. Compared with the aged group, the long-lived group had more naive CD4+ T cells, fewer expanded clones and increased TCR diversity, suggesting age selection.

From the germline V gene, CDR1 is SGHVS and CDR2 is FQNEAQ. Inclusive of the bounding cysteine and phenylalanine, the CDR3 is 15 residues long. Only the CDR3 portion is preserved as DNA: 45 bases, with reading frame beginning at the first base. For this chain, trimming is 6 bases at the V end and 2 bases at the J end, and the number of junction bases without a gene match is 6. To prepare the library, 5' RACE was applied. The instrument given in TCRdb is Illumina HiSeq 2500. The second PCR ran for about 6 to 12 cycles and used a J-beta primer mix along with a sample-barcoded 5' primer. Each TCR beta cDNA molecule received a unique molecular identifier from a template-switch 5' adaptor carrying 12 random nucleotides. Each sample yielded at least 3 million CDR3-containing paired-end reads. First-strand cDNA synthesis was performed from all RNA using the Mint cDNA synthesis kit, with priming by a TRBC-specific oligonucleotide. All cDNA was treated with uracil-DNA glycosylase and then went through a first 18-cycle PCR with the universal primers M1SS and BC2_uni_R. The study's own analysis went as follows. For normalization, 1 million high-quality reads were randomly selected from each sample, with every read carrying a distinct molecular identifier. Instead of being binned into consensus sequences, reads that shared molecular identifiers were thrown out. CDR3 identification, clonotype clustering and error correction used MiTCR with a Q25 quality threshold and the strictest error-elimination algorithm. A nonparametric unseen species model with Euler transformation was used to estimate a lower bound on total TCR beta diversity. The public reads were quality trimmed at Q25 with fastp and then assembled into clones with MiXCR by TCRdb, keeping productive beta chains. Each record represents a unique CDR3 protein, reported with the most common genes and DNA among its rows. The V and J calls, along with clone size, are taken from TCRdb and not from the paper's own processing. The sample table shows roughly 560,000 distinct CDR3 sequences, and 24% are seen once. The top ten constitute 8.5% to 9.5% of the sample.

In the case of this clonotype: This receptor's antigen is unknown. No base quality information exists; no much larger clone differs at one position.

Systemically healthy Caucasian individuals from Russia, 39 in total and aged about 6 to 95 years, were included as donors. Roughly 9.5 milliliters of peripheral blood were drawn from each donor into EDTA-treated Vacutainer tubes. Ficoll-Paque density-gradient centrifugation was used to isolate PBMCs, with at least 7 million obtained per sample. Total RNA, at least 6 micrograms per sample, was extracted from PBMCs with Trizol reagent. Naive CD45RAhigh/CD27high T cell percentages were measured by flow cytometry on a PBMC aliquot from every donor. In addition, the sample was reused for a study of T cells of mothers and their children. That second publication adds: The donors were nine systemically healthy Caucasian individuals, made up of three mothers and their six children. cDNA synthesis used all of the extracted RNA, with 1.5 ug of RNA in each 15 ul reaction. In the second PCR, the M1S primer added sample barcodes and 2-4 random nucleotides. Over 8 million TCR beta CDR3 reads came from each mother, compared with 2.5 million to 3.5 million reads from each child. TCR recombination output is similarly shaped by thymic selection in related and unrelated pairs, with a minor effect exerted by inherited differences. Normalized repertoire overlap was always slightly but never significantly higher in related than unrelated mother-child pairs. No persistent microchimeric T cell clones were found, with a detection sensitivity of approximately 94 clones per million clonotypes. The study used deep NGS to compare TCR beta repertoires of mothers and children, seeking features distinguishing related mother-child pairs from unrelated individuals. The mean age was roughly 36 +/- 4 years for the mothers and around 10 +/- 4 years for the children. After adapter ligation with NEBNext reagents, the libraries were sequenced on Illumina HiSeq 2000 with 100+100 nt paired-end reads. To prevent cross-contamination, the mother and child libraries were prepared a month apart and were sequenced in separate runs. For each donor, somewhere between roughly 450,000 and 2,200,000 distinct TCR beta clonotypes were identified. Naive TCR beta clonotypes were estimated from low-frequency clonotypes matched to each donor's FACS-determined naive share, without sorting.

The chain is encoded by TRBV7-8 joined to TRBJ2-1, with 8 middle bases fitting TRBD2. The specimen was blood. The TCR comes from a boy between 10 and 17 years old in good health. The CDR3: CASSTSGAAYNEQFF. The bases read TGTGCCAGCAGTACTAGCGGAGCCGCCTACAATGAGCAGTTCTTC.